The clone carrying this T cell receptor beta chain was seen only once. Its antigen is not known. Germline V gene data show CDR1 as LGHDT and CDR2 as YNNKEL (reference sequence). CDR3 length: 17 residues. V was clipped by 6 bases and J by 3 bases, with 23 bases between them. TCRdb's table, derived via immunoSEQ multiplex PCR, lists solely in-frame clones and lacks some. The sample lists about 110,000 clones, 88% seen once, with over 10% in the top ten. This entry is derived from a study of T cell responses to AZD1222 COVID-19 vaccine. General study points: With dominance at 160-218 and 743-854, vaccine-associated CD4 TCRs spanned spike. Donors were chiefly white British, with a greater number of females, and clonal diversity was perhaps underestimated. Researchers took repertoire samples only after the peak T cell response had come.

The J gene is TRBJ1-2, the V gene TRBV3-1 (or the pseudogene TRBV3-2), with D hard to call. Sequenced material: peripheral blood, taken on day 0 of MenACWY control vaccination. The TCR originated in an adult in good health. CDR3 in amino acids: CASSPTVGDGFYYGYTF. The CDR3 region has the DNA TGTGCCAGCAGTCCGACTGTTGGTGACGGGTTTTACTATGGCTACACCTTC.